This T cell receptor (beta chain) was profiled in a study of technical replicates of blood from a few donors. The data were produced by immunoSEQ multiplex PCR, yet TCRdb's version contains in-frame clones alone and is incomplete. The profile shows about 93,000 clones, 95% of them singletons. The sequence was collected from a human donor in good health. Sequenced material: T cells isolated from PBMCs.

CDR3 sequence: CASSDPAEGTEAFF. The CDR3 coding sequence is TGTGCCAGCAGTGACCCAGCGGAGGGCACTGAAGCTTTCTTT. This chain links TRBV6-1 with TRBJ1-1; no clear D gene. The V gene's germline CDR1 is MNHNS and CDR2 SASEGT. The CDR3 has 14 residues. Trimming took 3 bases from V and 4 from J, leaving 12 bases between them.